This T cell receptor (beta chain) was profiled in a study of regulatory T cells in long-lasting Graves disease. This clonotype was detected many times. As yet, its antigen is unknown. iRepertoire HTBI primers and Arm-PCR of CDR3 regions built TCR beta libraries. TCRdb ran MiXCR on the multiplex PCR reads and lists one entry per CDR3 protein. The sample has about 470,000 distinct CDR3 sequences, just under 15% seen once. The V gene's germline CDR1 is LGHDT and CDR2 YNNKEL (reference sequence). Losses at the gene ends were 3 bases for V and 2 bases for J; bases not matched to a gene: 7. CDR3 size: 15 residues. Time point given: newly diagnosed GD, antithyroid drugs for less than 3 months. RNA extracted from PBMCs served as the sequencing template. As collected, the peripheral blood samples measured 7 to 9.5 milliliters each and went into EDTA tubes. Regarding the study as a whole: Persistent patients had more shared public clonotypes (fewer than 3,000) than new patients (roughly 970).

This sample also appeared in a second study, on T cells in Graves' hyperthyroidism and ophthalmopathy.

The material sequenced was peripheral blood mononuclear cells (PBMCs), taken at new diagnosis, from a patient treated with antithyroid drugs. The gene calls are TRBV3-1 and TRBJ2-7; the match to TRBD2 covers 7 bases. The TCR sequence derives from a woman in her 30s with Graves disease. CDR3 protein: CASSQGASGAYEQYF. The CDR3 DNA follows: TGTGCCAGCAGCCAGGGTGCCAGCGGGGCCTACGAGCAGTACTTC.